This TCR beta chain was captured in a study of identical twins. This clonotype has a handful of counts. Antigen unknown. Broader study findings: Compared with models, monozygotic twins showed more out-of-frame TCR alpha sharing.

MiXCR, applied by TCRdb to the 5' RACE reads, yields one record per CDR3 protein. In the table there are some 1,600,000 distinct CDR3 sequences, about 31% of which are singletons. CDR3 length: 16 amino acids. The ends lost 5 bases at V and 0 bases at J; junction bases unmatched: 5. Germline lookup yields CDR1 SGHVS and CDR2 FQNEAQ. Sequencing was performed on cord blood. The TCR sequence derives from a newborn girl in good health. V gene TRBV7-8 combines with J gene TRBJ2-1; 9 nucleotides line up with TRBD2. CDR3 DNA sequence: TGTGCCAGCAGCCCCAAGCGGGGGGCCTCCTACAATGAGCAGTTCTTC. Translated, it gives CASSPKRGASYNEQFF. The variable domain in full, completed from reference TRBV7-8 and TRBJ2-1, reads GAGVSQSPRYKVAKRGQDVALRCDPISGHVSLFWYQQALGQGPEFLTYFQNEAQLDKSGLPSDRFFAERPEGSVSTLKIQRTQQEDSAVYLCASSPKRGASYNEQFFGPGTRLTVL.